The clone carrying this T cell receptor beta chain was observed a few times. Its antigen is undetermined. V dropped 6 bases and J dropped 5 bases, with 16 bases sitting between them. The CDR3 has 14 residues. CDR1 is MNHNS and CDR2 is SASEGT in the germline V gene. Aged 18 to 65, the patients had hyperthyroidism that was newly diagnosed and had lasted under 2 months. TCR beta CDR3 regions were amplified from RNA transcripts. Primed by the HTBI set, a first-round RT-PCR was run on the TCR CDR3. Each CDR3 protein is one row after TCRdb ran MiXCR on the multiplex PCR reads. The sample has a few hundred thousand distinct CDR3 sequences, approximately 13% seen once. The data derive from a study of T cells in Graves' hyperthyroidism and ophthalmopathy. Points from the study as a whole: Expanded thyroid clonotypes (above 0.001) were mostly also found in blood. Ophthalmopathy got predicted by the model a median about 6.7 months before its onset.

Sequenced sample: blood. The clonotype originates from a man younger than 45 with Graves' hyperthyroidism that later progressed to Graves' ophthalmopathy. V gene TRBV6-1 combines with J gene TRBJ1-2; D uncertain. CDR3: CASSIRPPEYGYTF. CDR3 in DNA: TGTGCCAGCAGCATTCGGCCCCCCGAATATGGCTACACCTTC.